This is a list of T cell receptor beta chains from one sample in a study of cytomegalovirus exposure and HLA in healthy donors. TCRdb's copy holds only in-frame clones and misses some; the assay was immunoSEQ multiplex PCR. In the table there are 170,000 or so clones, roughly four fifths of which are singletons. Sequenced: PBMCs. Source of these receptors: a man aged 50 or older in good health and CMV-seronegative. Each CDR3 is given with its conserved first and last residue. Fields, in order: J gene, clone size, D gene, V gene, CDR3 protein, CDR3 DNA. D genes are given only for firm matches. Not all rows give a size; the values are once, few, many and, for expanded clones, a class.

j_call: TRBJ1-2; clone_size: few; d_call: NA; v_call: TRBV4-3; cdr3_aa: CASSPARARGGYTF; cdr3_nt: TGCGCCAGCAGCCCGGCCCGAGCTAGGGGAGGCTACACCTTC
j_call: TRBJ2-2; clone_size: NA; d_call: TRBD1; v_call: TRBV5-1; cdr3_aa: CASSPGQGRFF; cdr3_nt: TGCGCCAGCAGCCCGGGACAGGGTCGGTTTTTT
j_call: TRBJ2-5; clone_size: NA; d_call: NA; v_call: TRBV19; cdr3_aa: CASSIQGKETQYF; cdr3_nt: TGTGCCAGTAGTATCCAGGGCAAGGAGACCCAGTACTTC
j_call: TRBJ1-2; clone_size: NA; d_call: NA; v_call: TRBV28; cdr3_aa: CASSLAGVTNYGYTF; cdr3_nt: TGTGCCAGCAGTTTGGCAGGGGTTACTAACTATGGCTACACCTTC
j_call: TRBJ2-6; clone_size: once; d_call: NA; v_call: TRBV7-2; cdr3_aa: CASSSRGLFSGANVLTF; cdr3_nt: TGTGCCAGCAGCTCGAGAGGGTTATTCTCTGGGGCCAACGTCCTGACTTTC
j_call: TRBJ1-3; clone_size: once; d_call: NA; v_call: TRBV6-5; cdr3_aa: CASRPTGLGNTIYF; cdr3_nt: TGTGCCAGCAGGCCAACAGGGCTTGGAAACACCATATATTTT
j_call: TRBJ2-7; clone_size: NA; d_call: TRBD1; v_call: TRBV19; cdr3_aa: CASRRQGANYEQYF; cdr3_nt: TGTGCCAGTAGACGACAGGGGGCCAACTACGAGCAGTACTTC
j_call: TRBJ2-1; clone_size: NA; d_call: NA; v_call: TRBV7-9; cdr3_aa: CASSLEGVGGREFF; cdr3_nt: TGTGCCAGCAGCTTAGAGGGGGTTGGGGGAAGGGAGTTCTTC
j_call: TRBJ1-5; clone_size: few; d_call: TRBD1; v_call: TRBV19; cdr3_aa: CASSIGQGNQPQHF; cdr3_nt: TGTGCCAGTAGTATTGGACAGGGAAATCAGCCCCAGCATTTT
j_call: TRBJ2-1; clone_size: NA; d_call: NA; v_call: TRBV23-1; cdr3_aa: CASSQSIPKCSYNEQFF; cdr3_nt: TGCGCCAGCAGTCAATCGATTCCTAAATGCTCCTACAATGAGCAGTTCTTC
j_call: TRBJ2-1; clone_size: NA; d_call: TRBD2; v_call: TRBV2; cdr3_aa: CASSVTSFNEQFF; cdr3_nt: TGTGCCAGCAGTGTGACTAGCTTCAATGAGCAGTTCTTC
j_call: TRBJ1-5; clone_size: NA; d_call: TRBD1; v_call: TRBV25-1; cdr3_aa: CASSEWGQEANQPQHF; cdr3_nt: TGTGCCAGCAGTGAATGGGGACAGGAGGCCAATCAGCCCCAGCATTTT
j_call: TRBJ2-1; clone_size: NA; d_call: TRBD2; v_call: TRBV5-1; cdr3_aa: CASSLGLAGPNEQFF; cdr3_nt: TGCGCCAGCAGCCTCGGACTAGCGGGACCAAACGAGCAGTTCTTC
j_call: TRBJ2-3; clone_size: NA; d_call: NA; v_call: TRBV18; cdr3_aa: CASSPGTQSTDTQYF; cdr3_nt: TGTGCCAGCTCACCTGGGACACAGAGCACAGATACGCAGTATTTT
j_call: TRBJ2-2; clone_size: NA; d_call: NA; v_call: TRBV4-3; cdr3_aa: CASSLTHSREVPGELFF; cdr3_nt: TGCGCCAGCAGCTTGACGCACTCCAGGGAAGTTCCCGGGGAGCTGTTTTTT
j_call: TRBJ2-3; clone_size: once; d_call: NA; v_call: TRBV4-1; cdr3_aa: CASSQGGGTDTQYF; cdr3_nt: TGCGCCAGCAGCCAAGGGGGGGGCACAGATACGCAGTATTTT
j_call: TRBJ2-1; clone_size: NA; d_call: NA; v_call: TRBV7-3; cdr3_aa: CASSLGNDPEQFF; cdr3_nt: TGTGCCAGCAGCTTAGGCAACGATCCTGAGCAGTTCTTC
j_call: TRBJ2-2; clone_size: NA; d_call: NA; v_call: TRBV12-2; cdr3_aa: CASRSLTAYTGELFF; cdr3_nt: TGTGCAAGTCGCTCCCTAACAGCATACACCGGGGAGCTGTTTTTT
j_call: TRBJ1-1; clone_size: few; d_call: NA; v_call: TRBV6-1; cdr3_aa: CASSERFREAFF; cdr3_nt: TGTGCCAGCAGTGAGAGGTTTCGAGAAGCTTTCTTT
j_call: TRBJ2-5; clone_size: NA; d_call: TRBD1; v_call: TRBV19; cdr3_aa: CASSRGQVVQETQYF; cdr3_nt: TGTGCCAGTAGCCGGGGACAGGTTGTCCAAGAGACCCAGTACTTC
j_call: TRBJ1-1; clone_size: NA; d_call: TRBD1; v_call: TRBV5-5; cdr3_aa: CASSLGPEQGATEAFF; cdr3_nt: TGTGCCAGCAGCTTGGGACCGGAACAGGGGGCTACTGAAGCTTTCTTT
j_call: TRBJ2-7; clone_size: NA; d_call: TRBD1; v_call: TRBV4-1; cdr3_aa: CASSHPGTGVYEQYF; cdr3_nt: TGCGCCAGCAGCCACCCGGGGACAGGGGTCTACGAGCAGTACTTC
j_call: TRBJ2-7; clone_size: NA; d_call: TRBD2; v_call: TRBV4-3; cdr3_aa: CASSQVGLEIYEQYF; cdr3_nt: TGCGCCAGCAGCCAAGTGGGACTAGAAATCTACGAGCAGTACTTC
j_call: TRBJ1-1; clone_size: NA; d_call: NA; v_call: TRBV14; cdr3_aa: CASSSQDRLNTEAFF; cdr3_nt: TGTGCCAGCAGCTCCCAGGACAGATTGAACACTGAAGCTTTCTTT
j_call: TRBJ1-6; clone_size: once; d_call: NA; v_call: TRBV6-5; cdr3_aa: CASSLAQDTSPLHF; cdr3_nt: TGTGCCAGCAGCCTCGCCCAGGACACTTCACCCCTCCACTTT
j_call: TRBJ2-7; clone_size: NA; d_call: NA; v_call: TRBV21-1; cdr3_aa: CASSKDQGDEYYEQYF; cdr3_nt: TGTGCCAGCAGCAAAGATCAGGGGGACGAATACTACGAGCAGTACTTC
j_call: TRBJ1-2; clone_size: NA; d_call: NA; v_call: TRBV7-9; cdr3_aa: CASSLEVVQSGYTF; cdr3_nt: TGTGCCAGCAGCTTAGAGGTCGTACAGTCTGGCTACACCTTC
j_call: TRBJ2-5; clone_size: NA; d_call: TRBD2; v_call: TRBV28; cdr3_aa: CASTRAGGPLETQYF; cdr3_nt: TGTGCCAGCACCCGGGCGGGAGGGCCACTGGAGACCCAGTACTTC
j_call: TRBJ1-1; clone_size: NA; d_call: NA; v_call: TRBV25-1; cdr3_aa: CASSELGGEAFF; cdr3_nt: TGTGCCAGCAGTGAACTAGGGGGAGAAGCTTTCTTT
j_call: TRBJ1-3; clone_size: NA; d_call: NA; v_call: TRBV28; cdr3_aa: CASSLADGGRGNTIYF; cdr3_nt: TGTGCCAGCAGTTTAGCGGACGGGGGTAGGGGAAACACCATATATTTT
j_call: TRBJ2-7; clone_size: once; d_call: TRBD2; v_call: TRBV5-1; cdr3_aa: CASSFRTSGSYEQYF; cdr3_nt: TGCGCCAGCAGCTTTCGGACTAGCGGGAGTTACGAGCAGTACTTC
j_call: TRBJ2-7; clone_size: NA; d_call: NA; v_call: TRBV25-1; cdr3_aa: CASRGHLSYEQYF; cdr3_nt: TGTGCCAGCAGGGGACACCTCTCCTACGAGCAGTACTTC
j_call: TRBJ2-1; clone_size: NA; d_call: TRBD2; v_call: TRBV7-2; cdr3_aa: CASSGLAGGHNEQFF; cdr3_nt: TGTGCCAGCAGCGGACTAGCGGGAGGCCACAATGAGCAGTTCTTC
j_call: TRBJ1-4; clone_size: NA; d_call: TRBD1; v_call: TRBV7-2; cdr3_aa: CASSLDRARNEKLFF; cdr3_nt: TGTGCCAGCAGCCTAGACAGGGCCAGGAATGAAAAACTGTTTTTT
j_call: TRBJ2-3; clone_size: NA; d_call: NA; v_call: TRBV6-6; cdr3_aa: CASRRGDTQYF; cdr3_nt: TGTGCCAGCCGGAGGGGAGATACGCAGTATTTT
j_call: TRBJ2-2; clone_size: NA; d_call: NA; v_call: TRBV5-1; cdr3_aa: CASSLIPETSTGELFF; cdr3_nt: TGCGCCAGCAGCTTGATCCCAGAGACTTCCACCGGGGAGCTGTTTTTT
j_call: TRBJ2-1; clone_size: NA; d_call: TRBD2; v_call: TRBV6-1; cdr3_aa: CASSDETSGDSEQFF; cdr3_nt: TGTGCCAGCAGTGACGAGACTAGCGGGGATAGTGAGCAGTTCTTC
j_call: TRBJ2-2; clone_size: once; d_call: TRBD1; v_call: TRBV5-1; cdr3_aa: CASSWGQGVNTGELFF; cdr3_nt: TGCGCCAGCAGTTGGGGACAGGGGGTGAACACCGGGGAGCTGTTTTTT
j_call: TRBJ2-7; clone_size: NA; d_call: TRBD2; v_call: TRBV6-5; cdr3_aa: CASTPGLAFYEQYF; cdr3_nt: TGTGCCAGCACCCCGGGACTAGCTTTCTACGAGCAGTACTTC
j_call: TRBJ2-2; clone_size: NA; d_call: NA; v_call: TRBV15; cdr3_aa: CATSRGTQVRAYTGELFF; cdr3_nt: TGTGCCACCAGCAGAGGGACCCAAGTGAGGGCCTACACCGGGGAGCTGTTTTTT
j_call: TRBJ1-2; clone_size: NA; d_call: TRBD1; v_call: TRBV5-1; cdr3_aa: CASSLGQGGGYTF; cdr3_nt: TGCGCCAGCAGCTTGGGACAGGGAGGTGGCTACACCTTC
j_call: TRBJ1-3; clone_size: NA; d_call: NA; v_call: TRBV19; cdr3_aa: CASKVEASGNTIYF; cdr3_nt: TGTGCCAGTAAGGTGGAGGCATCTGGAAACACCATATATTTT
j_call: TRBJ1-3; clone_size: NA; d_call: NA; v_call: TRBV2; cdr3_aa: CASSRHPGIGNTIYF; cdr3_nt: TGTGCCAGCAGTCGCCATCCGGGGATTGGAAACACCATATATTTT
j_call: TRBJ2-7; clone_size: once; d_call: TRBD2; v_call: TRBV7-2; cdr3_aa: CASSRLAGLYEQYF; cdr3_nt: TGTGCCAGCAGCCGACTAGCGGGACTGTACGAGCAGTACTTC
j_call: TRBJ2-3; clone_size: NA; d_call: NA; v_call: TRBV7-9; cdr3_aa: CASSLGGGISTTDTQYF; cdr3_nt: TGTGCCAGCAGCTTGGGCGGGGGCATATCCACCACAGATACGCAGTATTTT
j_call: TRBJ2-7; clone_size: NA; d_call: NA; v_call: TRBV5-1; cdr3_aa: CASSRTSSVSYEQYF; cdr3_nt: TGCGCCAGCAGCCGCACTAGCTCAGTCTCCTACGAGCAGTACTTC
j_call: TRBJ2-2; clone_size: NA; d_call: NA; v_call: TRBV7-3; cdr3_aa: CASSKTGSPGTGELFF; cdr3_nt: TGTGCCAGCAGCAAAACAGGGTCGCCGGGGACCGGGGAGCTGTTTTTT